The 20 T cell receptor beta chains presented below share a single source sample, sequenced in a study of T cell responses to AZD1222 COVID-19 vaccine (dated by TCRdb to about 2021). Interpreted using the paper, the time point label stands for: baseline before first vaccination. The method was the immunoSEQ multiplex PCR assay. TCRdb took over this immuneACCESS table, retaining in-frame rearrangements with V and J assigned. Such tables are incomplete; in checked studies, under half of the missing clones stem from an unresolved V gene, and the remainder is unexplained. The sample table contains about 76,000 clones; only one count was recorded for roughly nine tenths of them. The ten largest make up under 5% of the sample. The source material was peripheral blood, sampled on day 0 of AZD1222 vaccination. Receptors were obtained from an adult in good health.

The chain combines TRBV5-1 with TRBJ1-1; 8 nucleotides agree with TRBD1. With 2 bases clipped from V and 11 bases from J, the junction kept 8 bases outside the gene matches. Germline lookup yields CDR1 SGHRS and CDR2 YFSETQ. The CDR3 is made up of 13 amino acids. The DNA for the CDR3 is TGCGCCAGCAGCTTACGCCAGGGGGCCGGGGCTTTCTTT. As protein: CASSLRQGAGAFF.

This chain connects TRBV19 to TRBJ2-1; D gene uncertain. V was clipped by 7 bases and J by 5 bases, with 18 bases between them. This CDR3 comprises 15 residues. Germline CDR1 reads LNHDA; CDR2 reads SQIVND (reference sequence). The CDR3 loop is CASTNGTHNHNEQFF. The CDR3 DNA reads as TGTGCCAGTACAAACGGAACCCACAACCACAATGAGCAGTTCTTC.

As concerns this clone: Mismatch with germline at one junction end may stem from a read error. V is TRBV5-6 and J is TRBJ2-7, with 9 nucleotides matching TRBD1. The CDR3 covers 10 residues. The germline CDR1 and CDR2 sequences are SGHDT and YYEEEE. The CDR3 is CASSPGQGHW. The CDR3 DNA reads TGTGCCAGCAGCCCGGGACAGGGCCACTGG.

CDR3 nucleotide sequence: TGTGCCAGCAGCAAAGCCCCACGGTTGAACACTGAAGCTTTCTTT. Amino acids: CASSKAPRLNTEAFF. The rearrangement uses TRBV21-1 and TRBJ1-1. TRBV21-1 is reported as a pseudogene. This CDR3 is built from 15 residues.

The gene calls are TRBV6-5 and TRBJ2-5; TRBD2 matches at 10 bases. CDR1 and CDR2 from the germline V gene are MNHEY and SVGAGI. The CDR3 extends over 15 amino acids. V trimming: 6 bases; J trimming: 0 bases; junction bases outside the gene matches: 4. The CDR3 nucleotides are TGTGCCAGCAGCCGGACTAGCGGTAACCAAGAGACCCAGTACTTC. This translates into CASSRTSGNQETQYF.

The V gene is TRBV12-5, the J gene TRBJ1-2; no firm D call. This CDR3 contains 13 residues. Germline-derived CDR1 and CDR2 are LGHNT and FRNRAP. The germline V and J ends were trimmed by 8 bases and 7 bases, with 17 bases remaining between them. The CDR3 DNA reads TGTGCTAGTTTAGGCTCGTTGGGTTTTGGCTACACCTTC. Translation: CASLGSLGFGYTF.

The chain uses TRBV30 and TRBJ1-4, with 8 bases matching TRBD1. This CDR3 is 16 amino acids long. The V segment lost 0 bases and the J segment 8 bases; nucleotides outside the gene matches: 11. In germline, CDR1 is GTSNPN, CDR2 SVGIG (reference sequence). The CDR3 region is CAWSVQWSGGGEKLFF. In nucleotides, the CDR3 is TGTGCCTGGAGTGTACAGTGGTCAGGGGGCGGAGAAAAACTGTTTTTT.

V is TRBV18 and J is TRBJ1-2; 8 positions match TRBD1. The CDR3 length is 12 residues. CDR1 is KGHSH and CDR2 is LQKENI in the germline V gene. Losses at the gene ends were 4 bases for V and 6 bases for J; bases not matched to a gene: 1. The CDR3 reads CASSQQGDGYTF. In DNA form, the CDR3 reads TGTGCCAGCTCACAACAGGGGGATGGCTACACCTTC.

This chain connects TRBV7-9 to TRBJ1-5; D perhaps matches TRBD1 (6 bases). The CDR3 loop spans 16 amino acids. CDR1 and CDR2 (germline): SEHNR, FQNEAQ (reference sequence). Trimming shortened V by 4 bases and J by 3 bases, and 16 bases separated the two germline ends. The CDR3 loop reads CASSSPRTAFNQPQHF. The DNA of the CDR3 is TGTGCCAGCAGCTCTCCTAGGACAGCCTTCAATCAGCCCCAGCATTTT.

In nucleotides, the CDR3 is TGTGCCAGCAGCAGACACGGGCAAGGGTTGAACACTGAAGCTTTCTTT. Protein product: CASSRHGQGLNTEAFF. This rearrangement joins TRBV9 to TRBJ1-1; no definite D call. Trimming left V 4 bases short and J 0 bases short, with 16 bases between. Germline-derived CDR1 and CDR2 are SGDLS and YYNGEE. CDR3 size: 16 residues.

The J gene is TRBJ1-1, the V gene TRBV2; weak D call: TRBD1 (5 bases). The CDR3 extends over 15 amino acids. Trimming removed 0 bases from V and 1 base from J, with 9 bases in between. Looked up from germline, CDR1 is SNHLY and CDR2 is FYNNEI. CDR3 sequence reads: CASSEAGGANTEAFF. Here the CDR3 DNA reads TGTGCCAGCAGTGAAGCGGGGGGTGCGAACACTGAAGCTTTCTTT. Variable domain in full (rest from reference TRBV2 and TRBJ1-1): EPEVTQTPSHQVTQMGQEVILRCVPISNHLYFYWYRQILGQKVEFLVSFYNNEISEKSEIFDDQFSVERPDGSNFTLKIRSTKLEDSAMYFCASSEAGGANTEAFFGQGTRLTVV.

V gene TRBV27 combines with J gene TRBJ2-2; perhaps TRBD1 as D (6 bases). Trimming removed 2 bases from V and 8 bases from J, with 12 bases in between. CDR1 and CDR2 (germline): MNHEY, SMNVEV (reference sequence). This CDR3 region has 14 residues. CDR3 nucleotides: TGTGCCAGCAGTTTAACTGGACAGATTGGGGAGCTGTTTTTT. Its translation is CASSLTGQIGELFF.

V is TRBV29-1 and J is TRBJ1-4; 8 bases are a match to TRBD1. The length of the CDR3 is 12 residues. The trim removed 5 bases at V and 7 bases at J, leaving 3 bases unmatched. Germline V gene sequence: CDR1 SQVTM, CDR2 ANQGSEA. For the CDR3, the DNA is TGCAGCGTTCGACAGGGGAGTGAAAAACTGTTTTTT. Its protein is CSVRQGSEKLFF.

The V call is TRBV18, the J call TRBJ1-1; D remains ambiguous. The CDR3 runs to 13 residues. V shed 6 bases and J shed 2 bases, with 10 bases lying between them. CDR1 is KGHSH, CDR2 LQKENI, per germline. CDR3 protein: CASSRTGNTEAFF. The CDR3 DNA follows: TGTGCCAGCTCCCGGACGGGAAACACTGAAGCTTTCTTT.

The chain employs TRBV5-4 and TRBJ2-7; TRBD1 aligns across 11 bases. The CDR3 is 15 amino acids. V was pared by 4 bases and J by 5 bases, with 8 bases of the junction left unmatched. Germline loops: CDR1 SGHNT, CDR2 YYREEE (reference sequence). The CDR3 DNA sequence: TGTGCCAGCAGCCTCCCCGGGACAGGGGGGGACGAGCAGTACTTC. Its translation is CASSLPGTGGDEQYF.

This sequence joins TRBV11-2 and TRBJ2-1; D is possibly TRBD1 (5 bases). Germline CDR1 is SGHAT and CDR2 is FQNNGV. Trimming took off 5 bases at V and 15 bases at J, with 17 bases between the two ends. The CDR3 totals 12 residues. For the CDR3, the DNA is TGTGCCAGCAGCCGTTACACAGGATCACGGTTCTTC. Translating it yields CASSRYTGSRFF.

The chain is built from TRBV28 and TRBJ1-1; a possible D gene is TRBD1 (5 bases). The CDR3 consists of 13 residues. Trimming removed 10 bases at V and 6 bases at J, with 18 bases between. The germline V gene encodes CDR1 MDHEN and CDR2 SYDVKM. DNA for the CDR3: TGTGCCACCTCCCCCCGGGGGTGGGCTGAAGCTTTCTTT. This sequence encodes CATSPRGWAEAFF. Using reference TRBV28 and TRBJ1-1 for the parts outside the CDR3, the full variable domain is DVKVTQSSRYLVKRTGEKVFLECVQDMDHENMFWYRQDPGLGLRLIYFSYDVKMKEKGDIPEGYSVSREKKERFSLILESASTNQTSMYLCATSPRGWAEAFFGQGTRLTVV.

This clone was counted once. The J gene is TRBJ1-2, the V gene TRBV29-1; weak D call: TRBD1 (6 bases). Germline V CDR1 and CDR2: SQVTM, ANQGSEA. Deletions cut 8 bases from V and 0 bases from J, with 13 bases between. The CDR3 loop spans 13 amino acids. In DNA, the CDR3 is TGCAGCTCTTCGGACAGTTCTAACTATGGCTACACCTTC. Its translation: CSSSDSSNYGYTF.

The V gene is TRBV24-1, the J gene TRBJ2-5; 10 bases are a match to TRBD2. Germline assignment: CDR1 KGHDR and CDR2 SFDVKD. V shed 8 bases and J 5 bases; nucleotides not matched to a gene: 4. The CDR3 is 13 amino acids. CDR3 DNA sequence: TGTGCCACCAAATCGACTAGCGGGGAGACCCAGTACTTC. Translated, it gives CATKSTSGETQYF.

This clone appeared a single time. V and J are TRBV6-6 and TRBJ1-1, with D unclear. Between the trimmed V and J ends, which lost 5 bases and 6 bases, there was a span of 19 bases. Germline-derived CDR1 and CDR2 are MNHNY and SVGAGI (reference sequence). This CDR3 has 15 residues. In DNA, the CDR3 is TGTGCCAGCAGTGGCGGCCCCGGCGTAACGGCTGAAGCTTTCTTT. Its protein is CASSGGPGVTAEAFF.